This is a list of T cell receptor beta chains from one sample in a study of early T cells in non-severe SARS-CoV-2 infection. A single record per CDR3 protein comes from TCRdb applying MiXCR to the 5' RACE reads. This table holds over 30,000 distinct CDR3 sequences, roughly 5% found once. The sequenced material came from whole blood. These receptor sequences come from an adult who was a healthcare worker with PCR-confirmed SARS-CoV-2 infection or an uninfected control (not recorded which). Both conserved end residues are part of each CDR3. D genes are given only for firm matches. Rows may omit the clone size; those that give it use once, few, many or a size class.

>TRBJ1-4|TRBV19|many|.
TGTGCCAGTAGTATAGGTGTCTCAGGTGAAAAACTGTTTTTT
CASSIGVSGEKLFF
>TRBJ1-6|TRBV7-2|few|TRBD1
TGTGCCAGCAGCAACGGACAGGGTGGAAGTTCACCCCTCCACTTT
CASSNGQGGSSPLHF
>TRBJ1-3|TRBV7-9|many|.
TGTGCCACCGGGACGGGGTTTGGAAACACCATATATTTT
CATGTGFGNTIYF
>TRBJ2-5|TRBV11-3|.|.
TGTGCCAGCAGCTTAGACGGAAGCCCCCTAGAGACCCAGTACTTC
CASSLDGSPLETQYF
>TRBJ2-5|TRBV5-1|.|.
TGCGCCAGCAGCTTGGAACCAGGGACGGGGGAGACCCAGTACTTC
CASSLEPGTGETQYF
>TRBJ2-1|TRBV7-9|many|TRBD2
TGTGCCAGCAGCTTAGGCAGCACTAGCGGGGTTGAGTTCTTC
CASSLGSTSGVEFF
>TRBJ2-3|TRBV28|many|.
TGTGCCAGCAGTTTTGCGGGCTCCCGGAAGCAGTATTTT
CASSFAGSRKQYF
>TRBJ2-3|TRBV7-2|.|TRBD2
TGTGCCAGCAGCTTAGGACTAGCGGGAGGCCGCTTGACAGATACGCAGTATTTT
CASSLGLAGGRLTDTQYF
>TRBJ2-5|TRBV2|few|.
TGTGCCAGCACCACGGACTTGTACCAAGAGACCCAGTACTTC
CASTTDLYQETQYF
>TRBJ2-7|TRBV19|.|.
TGTGCCAGTAGTATAGTCGGCGGAACCTACGAGCAGTACTTC
CASSIVGGTYEQYF
>TRBJ2-1|TRBV19|many|.
TGTGCCAGTAGTATGGGGGTATATGAGCAGTTCTTC
CASSMGVYEQFF
>TRBJ2-7|TRBV2|few|TRBD1
TGTGCCAGCAGTTCCGACAGGGGCGACGAGCAGTACTTC
CASSSDRGDEQYF
>TRBJ2-6|TRBV7-3|few|.
TGTGCCAGCAGCTTAACAGGGACCAACTCTGGGGCCAACGTCCTGACTTTC
CASSLTGTNSGANVLTF
>TRBJ2-3|TRBV20-1|many|.
TGCAGTGCTAGAGACACCGGGAGGACAGCGGGAGATACGCAGTATTTT
CSARDTGRTAGDTQYF